Below, 22 T cell receptor beta chains from the same sample are listed, as sequenced in a study of blood T cell repertoires in COVID-19. The data were produced by immunoSEQ multiplex PCR, yet TCRdb's version contains in-frame clones alone and is incomplete. Among about 94,000 clones listed, 80% to 85% were seen once. Sequenced sample: peripheral blood. These receptors came from a man aged 55 to 69 with acute or convalescent COVID-19.

The rearrangement uses TRBV5-1 and TRBJ1-1; tentative D call: TRBD1 (5 bases). The CDR3 covers 14 residues. Germline lookup yields CDR1 SGHRS and CDR2 YFSETQ. V was pared by 5 bases and J by 0 bases, with 11 bases between. CDR3 nucleotide sequence: TGCGCCAGCAGTCAGGACATGGTGAACACTGAAGCTTTCTTT. It yields the protein CASSQDMVNTEAFF.

V is TRBV20-1 and J is TRBJ2-1; D is uncertain. The CDR3 sequence is 15 residues long. Germline V lookup: CDR1 DFQATT, CDR2 SNEGSKA (reference sequence). The ends were cut back, 3 bases at V and 7 bases at J, with 19 bases in the middle. In DNA, the CDR3 is TGCAGTGCTAGTGCGAACACCGGGTTAACTAATGAGCAGTTCTTC. Protein: CSASANTGLTNEQFF.

The rearrangement uses TRBV7-2 and TRBJ1-1; D gene uncertain. Trimming took off 5 bases at V and 4 bases at J, with 17 bases between the two ends. This CDR3 has 15 amino acids. Per the germline V gene, CDR1 is SGHTA and CDR2 is FQGNSA. The CDR3 sequence: CASSGRVLPATEAFF. CDR3 sequence (DNA): TGTGCCAGCAGCGGGAGGGTCCTCCCCGCCACTGAAGCTTTCTTT.

The chain is built from TRBV18 and TRBJ2-3, with TRBD2 as a possible D gene (5 bases). Trimming removed 0 bases from V and 3 bases from J, with 13 bases in between. Germline V CDR1 and CDR2: KGHSH, LQKENI. This CDR3 contains 16 residues. CDR3 in amino acids: CASSPPRGFRTDTQYF. The DNA for the CDR3 is TGTGCCAGCTCACCACCAAGAGGGTTTAGGACAGATACGCAGTATTTT.

The chain is built from TRBV10-2 and TRBJ1-1, with TRBD1 identical over 8 bases. Germline-derived CDR1 and CDR2 are WSHSY and SAAADI. The CDR3 loop spans 13 amino acids. V was clipped by 7 bases and J by 1 base; unmatched bases: 2. CDR3 residues: CASKGQGNTEAFF. CDR3 bases: TGCGCCAGCAAAGGACAGGGGAACACTGAAGCTTTCTTT.

The chain uses TRBV29-1 and TRBJ1-2; weak D call: TRBD1 (5 bases). The CDR3 is 14 amino acids. The V gene lost 3 bases and the J gene lost 3 bases, with 14 bases spanning the gap. CDR1 is SQVTM, CDR2 ANQGSEA, per germline. This CDR3 is CSVEDNLRHYGYTF. The CDR3 DNA reads as TGCAGCGTTGAGGACAACCTCAGGCACTATGGCTACACCTTC.

CDR3 nucleotide sequence: TGTGCCAGCAGCGCAGTCCAGGGCAATGAGCAGTTCTTC. Amino acid sequence: CASSAVQGNEQFF. J is TRBJ2-1 and V is TRBV9; possible D gene TRBD1, 5 bases. The V end was cut by 3 bases, the J end by 6 bases, with 10 bases between. This CDR3 spans 13 amino acids. Per the germline V gene, CDR1 is SGDLS and CDR2 is YYNGEE.

The V and J genes are TRBV18 and TRBJ1-2; D call uncertain. Germline V gene data show CDR1 as KGHSH and CDR2 as LQKENI. Trimming shortened V by 0 bases and J by 2 bases, and 7 bases separated the two germline ends. The CDR3 has 14 amino acids. The CDR3 loop reads CASSPPRQNYGYTF. In DNA, the CDR3 is TGTGCCAGCTCACCACCGAGGCAGAACTATGGCTACACCTTC.

This clone appeared once. The V and J genes are TRBV9 and TRBJ1-6; D uncertain. Germline values: CDR1 SGDLS, CDR2 YYNGEE. The CDR3 covers 13 residues. The ends were cut back, 0 bases at V and 14 bases at J, with 12 bases in the middle. The CDR3 sequence: CASSVGRYGTLHF. CDR3 coding DNA: TGTGCCAGCAGCGTAGGGAGGTATGGTACCCTCCACTTT.

V and J are TRBV5-4 and TRBJ2-1; 9 bases agree with TRBD1. Looked up from germline, CDR1 is SGHNT and CDR2 is YYREEE (reference sequence). V dropped 0 bases and J dropped 4; count of bases not matched to a gene: 2. The CDR3 is 15 amino acids. Written as DNA, the CDR3 is TGTGCCAGCAGCTTGGAAGGACAGGGGTACAATGAGCAGTTCTTC. This translates into CASSLEGQGYNEQFF.

About this clone itself: Other DNA sequences in the sample encode the same CDR3. This chain connects TRBV18 to TRBJ2-7; the D is unclear. The germline V gene has CDR1 KGHSH and CDR2 LQKENI. Trimming took off 2 bases at V and 4 bases at J, with 6 bases between the two ends. The CDR3 loop spans 12 amino acids. The CDR3 reads CASSPSSYEQYF. Written as DNA, the CDR3 is TGTGCCAGCTCACCAAGTAGTTACGAGCAGTACTTC.

This chain uses TRBV2 with TRBJ2-1; 8 positions match TRBD1. CDR1 and CDR2 from the germline V gene are SNHLY and FYNNEI. V shed 6 bases and J 7 bases; nucleotides not matched to a gene: 11. The CDR3 contains 15 residues. The CDR3 spells CASRPRTGGRNEQFF. The CDR3 DNA is TGTGCCAGCAGACCTCGAACAGGGGGACGTAATGAGCAGTTCTTC.

The chain uses TRBV5-1 and TRBJ1-2; TRBD1 is a possible D gene (6 bases). V shed 4 bases and J shed 5 bases, with 15 bases lying between them. CDR3 length: 14 amino acids. The V gene's germline CDR1 is SGHRS and CDR2 YFSETQ. CDR3 nucleotides: TGCGCCAGCAGCGAGCCGGGACAAATGTATGGCTACACCTTC. It codes for CASSEPGQMYGYTF.

The rearrangement uses TRBV28 and TRBJ2-3; 7 nucleotides align to TRBD2. V shed 6 bases, J shed 0 bases, and the junction held 9 bases outside the gene matches. Germline lookup yields CDR1 MDHEN and CDR2 SYDVKM. CDR3 length equals 16 residues. The CDR3 loop reads CASSYPLGGSTDTQYF. The CDR3 DNA is TGTGCCAGCAGCTACCCTTTGGGGGGGAGCACAGATACGCAGTATTTT.

This clone was seen a handful of times. The gene calls are TRBV24-1 and TRBJ2-1; 9 positions match TRBD1. V was clipped by 10 bases and J by 9 bases; unmatched bases: 15. This CDR3 spans 15 amino acids. Germline-derived CDR1 and CDR2 are KGHDR and SFDVKD. CDR3 amino acids: CATGARDRDPVEQFF. DNA for the CDR3: TGTGCCACTGGAGCCCGGGACAGGGATCCCGTTGAGCAGTTCTTC.

The chain joins TRBV6-6 to TRBJ1-2; TRBD1 might be the D (6 bases). V lost 0 bases, J lost 7 bases, and 15 bases lay in between. The CDR3 sequence is 15 residues long. Germline CDR1 is MNHNY and CDR2 is SVGAGI (reference sequence). DNA for the CDR3: TGTGCCAGCAGTTACTCGCCACAGGGCTCGGGTGGCTACACCTTC. Translation gives CASSYSPQGSGGYTF.

This clone came up once. The chain combines TRBV7-9 with TRBJ1-2; 11 bases fit TRBD1. The germline CDR1 and CDR2 sequences are SEHNR and FQNEAQ (reference sequence). The CDR3 totals 15 residues. Trimming removed 2 bases from V and 6 bases from J; junction bases left unmatched: 5. The CDR3 sequence: CASSLSRTGGDGYTF. CDR3 DNA: TGTGCCAGCAGCTTATCTAGGACAGGGGGCGATGGCTACACCTTC.

For this clone: Just one base apart from a much larger clone, this may be a read error. This CDR3 is also generated by other DNA sequences in the sample. The chain joins TRBV19 to TRBJ1-5, with D possibly matching TRBD1 (6 bases). The CDR3 runs 14 residues. The V and J ends lost 3 bases and 3 bases respectively, with 9 bases between them. Germline assignment: CDR1 LNHDA and CDR2 SQIVND (reference sequence). CDR3 region: CASSIGQSNQPQHF. In nucleotides, the CDR3 is TGTGCCAGTAGTATTGGACAGTCCAATCAGCCCCAGCATTTT.

CDR3 nucleotide sequence: TGCAGCGTTGGGGGGGACAGGGTGGAGACCCAGTACTTC. Translating gives CSVGGDRVETQYF. This chain joins TRBV29-1 and TRBJ2-5, with 9 bases identical to TRBD1. Germline lookup yields CDR1 SQVTM and CDR2 ANQGSEA. J lost 5 bases, V lost 4 bases, and 5 bases had no gene match. The CDR3 totals 13 residues.

The chain recombines TRBV7-9 with TRBJ2-7; the D gene is possibly TRBD1 (6 bases). Germline V gene lookup returns CDR1 SEHNR and CDR2 FQNEAQ (reference sequence). The CDR3 length is 13 residues. Deletions cut 5 bases from V and 0 bases from J, with 8 bases between. The CDR3 reads CASSPDSSYEQYF. Written as DNA, the CDR3 is TGTGCCAGCAGCCCGGACAGCTCCTACGAGCAGTACTTC.

The J gene is TRBJ2-7, the V gene TRBV4-1; D is perhaps TRBD2 (6 bases). The CDR3 runs 15 residues. Looked up from germline, CDR1 is MGHRA and CDR2 is YSYEKL. The V gene lost 0 bases and the J gene lost 7 bases, with 16 bases spanning the gap. The CDR3, as DNA: TGCGCCAGCAGCCAAGAAGGGCGGGGCCGGGGAGAGCAGTACTTC. Translating it yields CASSQEGRGRGEQYF.

V and J are TRBV2 and TRBJ2-3; 7 nucleotides agree with TRBD1. J gave up 0 bases and V 6 bases, and 6 bases lay outside the gene matches. This CDR3 is built from 15 residues. Looked up from germline, CDR1 is SNHLY and CDR2 is FYNNEI. The CDR3 protein is CASRSTGPSTDTQYF. For the CDR3, the DNA is TGTGCCAGCAGATCGACAGGGCCGAGCACAGATACGCAGTATTTT.